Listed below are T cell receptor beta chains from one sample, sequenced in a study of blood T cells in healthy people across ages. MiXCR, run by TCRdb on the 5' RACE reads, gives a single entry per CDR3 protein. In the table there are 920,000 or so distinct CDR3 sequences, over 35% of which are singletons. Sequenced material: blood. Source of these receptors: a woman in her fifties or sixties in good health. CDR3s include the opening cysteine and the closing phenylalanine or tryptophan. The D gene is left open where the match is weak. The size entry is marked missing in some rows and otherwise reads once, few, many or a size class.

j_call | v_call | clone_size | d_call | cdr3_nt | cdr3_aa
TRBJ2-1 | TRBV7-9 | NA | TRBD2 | TGTGCCAGCAGCCGACTAGCGGGAGAACTTTACAATGAGCAGTTCTTC | CASSRLAGELYNEQFF
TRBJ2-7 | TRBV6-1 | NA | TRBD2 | TGTGCCAGCCCGGGGACTAGCAAACTCTACGAGCAGTACTTC | CASPGTSKLYEQYF
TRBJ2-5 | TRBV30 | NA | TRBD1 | TGTGCCTGGAGGCGTCAGGGGGCTCGGGAGCAGTACTTC | CAWRRQGAREQYF
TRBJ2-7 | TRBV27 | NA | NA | TGTGCCAGCAGTTTAAAGGGCCGGGGATCGGTCGAGCAGTACTTC | CASSLKGRGSVEQYF
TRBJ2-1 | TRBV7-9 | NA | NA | TGTGCCAGCAGCCAAACCAGGGCCTACAATGAGCAGTTCTTC | CASSQTRAYNEQFF
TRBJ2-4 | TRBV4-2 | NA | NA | TGTGCCAGCAGCCAAGATCAAACCTCGTCGTCCAAAAACATTCAGTACTTC | CASSQDQTSSSKNIQYF
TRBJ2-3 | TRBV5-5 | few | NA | TGTGCCAGCACCTTGGAGGGCAGACTCACAGATACGCAGTATTTT | CASTLEGRLTDTQYF
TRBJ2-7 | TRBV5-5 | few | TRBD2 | TGTGCCAGCAGCCTGTGGCTAGCGGCAACCTACGAGCAGTACTTC | CASSLWLAATYEQYF
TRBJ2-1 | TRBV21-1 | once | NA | TGTGCCAGCAGCAAAAAGGCGACTAGCGGGGACAATGAGCAGTTCTTC | CASSKKATSGDNEQFF
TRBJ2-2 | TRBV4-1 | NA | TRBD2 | TGCGCCAGCAGCCAAGAAAAGGCTAGCGGGCAGAACACCGGGGAGCTGTTTTTT | CASSQEKASGQNTGELFF
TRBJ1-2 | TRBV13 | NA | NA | TGTGCCAGCAGCTTATTTGGGAGAGAAAATAACTATGGCTACACCTTC | CASSLFGRENNYGYTF
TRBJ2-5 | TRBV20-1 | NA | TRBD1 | TGCAGTGCTAGGGACCTAGGGACAGCGTACCAAGAGACCCAGTACTTC | CSARDLGTAYQETQYF
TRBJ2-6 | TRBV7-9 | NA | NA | TGTGCCAGCAGAATCGGGCCGAACCCCACTGGGGCCAACGTCCTGACTTTC | CASRIGPNPTGANVLTF
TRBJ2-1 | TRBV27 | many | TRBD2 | TGTGCCAGCAGTGCCCCACTAGCGGGAGGGCTAGGGGAGCAGTTCTTC | CASSAPLAGGLGEQFF
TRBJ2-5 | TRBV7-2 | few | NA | TGTGCCAGCAGCTTAGTATCCAGGTTGGAGACCCAGTACTTC | CASSLVSRLETQYF
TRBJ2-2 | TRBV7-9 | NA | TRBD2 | TGTGCCAGCAGCTTCACGGGACTAGCGGGAACGAACACCGGGGAGCTGTTTTTT | CASSFTGLAGTNTGELFF
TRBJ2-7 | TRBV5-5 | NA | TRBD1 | TGTGCCAGCACTCTCCCGGGACAGAGCTACAATGAGCAGTACTTC | CASTLPGQSYNEQYF
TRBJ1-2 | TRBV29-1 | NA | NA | TGCAGCGTTGAAGGGACCTTCAGGGGAGGCTACACCTTC | CSVEGTFRGGYTF